This TCR beta chain was captured by sequencing in a study of shared clonotypes between healthy human individuals. Looking at the study overall: Used for every donor were three CD4 naive, three CD4 memory, two CD8 naive and one CD8 memory plate. Study results and caveats: Clonotypes shared by all four donors outscored non-shared clonotypes in generation probability. Larger estimated richness was generally seen in naive subsets than in memory subsets.

The protocol was immunoSEQ multiplex PCR, while the TCRdb copy is restricted to in-frame clones and leaves out a portion. The top ten hold less than 25% of the sample, which has approximately 810,000 clones, 90% to 95% seen once. CDR1 is MGHRA, CDR2 YSYEKL, per germline. Trimming took 1 base from V and 5 from J, leaving 12 bases between them. This CDR3 is built from 15 residues. Selected positively for CCR7 and CD45RO-negative, naive CD8 cells excluded terminally differentiated effector memory CD45RA+ cells. Details on this clone: Its antigen is not identified.

The material sequenced was naive CD8+ T cells sorted from blood. The rearrangement links TRBV4-1 to TRBJ2-1, with D maybe TRBD2 (6 bases). The receptor comes from a man aged 25 to 45 in good health. CDR3 in DNA: TGCGCCAGCAGCCAAGTATCCGGGAGAGACAATGAGCAGTTCTTC. Amino acid sequence: CASSQVSGRDNEQFF.